What follows are 8 T cell receptor beta chains derived from one specimen sequenced in a study of blood T cell repertoires in COVID-19. Sequenced by immunoSEQ multiplex PCR; TCRdb stores in-frame clones only, minus some. Among roughly 400,000 clones, about 88% were seen once, and the ten largest hold 1.4% to 1.5%. Sequenced input: PBMCs or T cells enriched from blood (not recorded which). Receptors originate from a woman aged 18-29 years who had been exposed to COVID-19.

This chain connects TRBV5-1 to TRBJ2-2; 10 bases align to TRBD1. This CDR3 has 16 amino acids. V shed 0 bases, J shed 4 bases, and the junction held 3 bases outside the gene matches. Germline loops: CDR1 SGHRS, CDR2 YFSETQ. The CDR3 spells CASSLADRGVTGELFF. The CDR3 coding sequence is TGCGCCAGCAGCTTGGCGGACAGGGGGGTCACCGGGGAGCTGTTTTTT.

The J gene is TRBJ1-2, the V gene TRBV11-2; possible D gene TRBD1, 5 bases. V was cut by 4 bases and J by 1 base, with 13 bases left in between. The CDR3 is made up of 15 amino acids. The germline V gene has CDR1 SGHAT and CDR2 FQNNGV. Written as DNA, the CDR3 is TGTGCCAGCAGCTCCCCTTTTGACAGTAACTATGGCTACACCTTC. This gives the protein CASSSPFDSNYGYTF.

The chain employs TRBV28 and TRBJ1-1; possibly TRBD1 for D (6 bases). The CDR3 totals 15 residues. Deletions cut 5 bases from V and 10 bases from J, with 23 bases between. Germline CDR1 reads MDHEN; CDR2 reads SYDVKM. In DNA, the CDR3 is TGTGCCAGCAGTCCTCACAGGGCCGGGGAAGGGGGAGCTTTCTTT. Translation: CASSPHRAGEGGAFF.

J is TRBJ1-6 and V is TRBV10-1; D call uncertain. The germline V gene has CDR1 WNHNN and CDR2 SYGVQD (reference sequence). The CDR3 spans 13 residues. The germline V and J ends were trimmed by 10 bases and 7 bases, with 14 bases remaining between them. The chain's CDR3 is CAISGSENSPLHF. The DNA of the CDR3 is TGCGCCATCTCCGGGAGCGAAAATTCACCCCTCCACTTT.

This clone was detected only once. The chain links TRBV29-1 to TRBJ2-5; 9 bases match TRBD2. Looked up from germline, CDR1 is SQVTM and CDR2 is ANQGSEA. The CDR3 sequence is 14 residues long. With V trimmed by 8 bases and J by 5 bases, 12 bases remained unmatched. DNA for the CDR3: TGCAGCATAATTTTAGCGGGAGTAAAGGAGACCCAGTACTTC. It encodes CSIILAGVKETQYF.

This clone was observed a single time. The V and J genes are TRBV7-6 and TRBJ2-3; 10 nucleotides line up with TRBD1. The CDR3 consists of 16 residues. CDR1 is SGHVS and CDR2 is FNYEAQ in the germline V gene. Trimming at V came to 6 bases and at J to 0 bases, leaving 6 bases not matched to a gene. CDR3 loop: CASSSGTGDSTDTQYF. The CDR3 DNA reads TGTGCCAGCAGTTCCGGGACAGGGGATAGCACAGATACGCAGTATTTT. The whole variable domain, remainder taken from reference TRBV7-6 and TRBJ2-3, is GAGVSQSPRYKVTKRGQDVALRCDPISGHVSLYWYRQALGQGPEFLTYFNYEAQQDKSGLPNDRFSAERPEGSISTLTIQRTEQRDSAMYRCASSSGTGDSTDTQYFGPGTRLTVL.

The chain joins TRBV7-9 to TRBJ2-7; TRBD1 matches 11 bases. The CDR3 loop spans 16 amino acids. Germline V lookup: CDR1 SEHNR, CDR2 FQNEAQ (reference sequence). Unmatched junction bases numbered 12, after V lost 2 bases and J lost 9 bases. CDR3 coding DNA: TGTGCCAGCAGCTTAAGCACCGGGACAGGGGGATTAGGGCAGTACTTC. Translating it yields CASSLSTGTGGLGQYF.

The chain recombines TRBV30 with TRBJ1-2; 8 bases are a match to TRBD1. This CDR3 is 13 amino acids long. V gave up 2 bases and J gave up 8 bases; unmatched junction bases: 7. Germline V gives CDR1 GTSNPN, CDR2 SVGIG (reference sequence). The CDR3 here is CAWSTGQGKGYTF. For the CDR3, the DNA is TGTGCCTGGAGTACCGGACAGGGCAAAGGCTACACCTTC. The full variable domain, rest sourced from reference TRBV30 and TRBJ1-2, is SQTIHQWPATLVQPVGSPLSLECTVEGTSNPNLYWYRQAAGRGLQLLFYSVGIGQISSEVPQNLSASRPQDRQFILSSKKLLLSDSGFYLCAWSTGQGKGYTFGSGTRLTVV.